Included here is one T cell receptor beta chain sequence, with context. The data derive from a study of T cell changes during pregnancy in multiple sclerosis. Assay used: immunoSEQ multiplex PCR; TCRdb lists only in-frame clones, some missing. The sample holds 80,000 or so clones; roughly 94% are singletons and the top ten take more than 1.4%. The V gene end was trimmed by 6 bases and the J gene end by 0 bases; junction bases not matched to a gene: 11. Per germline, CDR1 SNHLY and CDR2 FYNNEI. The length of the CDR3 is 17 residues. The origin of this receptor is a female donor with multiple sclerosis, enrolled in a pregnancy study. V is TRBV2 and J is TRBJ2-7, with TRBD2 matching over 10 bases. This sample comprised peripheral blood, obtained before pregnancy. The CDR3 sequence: CASRQGSLAGVSYEQYF. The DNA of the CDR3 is TGTGCCAGCAGACAAGGTAGTCTAGCGGGGGTCTCCTACGAGCAGTACTTC.